This T cell receptor (beta chain) was identified in a study of blood T cells in healthy people across ages. General study findings and limits: A greater number of naive CD4+ cells and higher diversity distinguished long-lived donors from aged donors. Strongly correlated with naive T cell percentage was TCR beta diversity.

Together with a sample-barcoded 5' primer, a J-beta primer mix was included in a second PCR lasting roughly 7 to 11 cycles. Every molecule of cDNA carried a tag from a template-switch adaptor with 12 random nucleotides. TCRdb fed the 5' RACE reads into MiXCR, producing one record per CDR3 protein. In the table there are 1.5 million to 2 million distinct CDR3 sequences, about 39% of which are singletons. V was clipped by 5 bases and J by 0 bases, with 13 bases between them. CDR3 length: 15 amino acids. CDR1 and CDR2 from the germline V gene are KGHSH and LQKENI. Isolated per sample were at least 7 million PBMCs. This clonotype was seen a handful of times. The antigen is undetermined.

J is TRBJ1-1 and V is TRBV18; D remains ambiguous. The clonotype comes from a human donor in good health. Sequenced sample: blood. The CDR3 spells CASSASRLMNTEAFF. CDR3 nucleotides: TGTGCCAGCTCAGCCAGCCGGCTGATGAACACTGAAGCTTTCTTT.